This TCR beta chain emerged from a study of blood T cells in healthy people across ages. Study observations and caveats: Naive T cell percentage by flow cytometry tracked strongly with beta diversity.

Together with a sample-barcoded 5' primer, a J-beta primer mix was included in a second PCR lasting 7 to 11 cycles. Each CDR3 protein is one row after TCRdb ran MiXCR on the 5' RACE reads. Of approximately 800,000 distinct CDR3 sequences in the sample, less than 70% were seen once. Regarding this clonotype: Antigen specificity is unknown.

The sequenced sample consisted of blood. The receptor was derived from an elderly man in good health.

CDR3 region: CASSSPERALFNEQFF. CDR3 sequence (DNA): TGTGCCAGCAGCTCGCCGGAGCGGGCGCTATTCAATGAGCAGTTCTTC. This chain connects TRBV5-4 to TRBJ2-1; possibly TRBD2 for D (6 bases). V lost 3 bases to trimming and J lost 6 bases, with 19 bases between them. The CDR3 extends over 16 amino acids. Germline V gene data show CDR1 as SGHNT and CDR2 as YYREEE (reference sequence).